This entry lists 22 T cell receptor beta chains sequenced from one sample in a study of response to subunit inactivated influenza vaccine. TCRdb ran MiXCR on the RT-PCR reads and lists one entry per CDR3 protein. The sample has roughly 780,000 distinct CDR3 sequences; approximately 18% are singletons. The source was PBMCs from blood, collected more than 4 days after vaccination. These receptors were obtained from a man aged 50 to 60 who received an inactivated influenza vaccine.

The genes are TRBV7-9 and TRBJ2-1, with 9 bases fitting TRBD2. V trimming: 7 bases; J trimming: 3 bases; junction bases outside the gene matches: 10. The CDR3 totals 16 residues. Germline V gene data show CDR1 as SEHNR and CDR2 as FQNEAQ (reference sequence). CDR3 loop: CASTDGAGGVYNEQFF. The CDR3 DNA reads as TGTGCCAGCACTGACGGGGCGGGAGGGGTCTACAATGAGCAGTTCTTC.

The rearrangement uses TRBV11-2 and TRBJ2-7; a possible D gene is TRBD2 (6 bases). With 5 bases removed from V and 1 base from J, the gap between germline ends came to 18 bases. This CDR3 is built from 16 residues. Per the germline V gene, CDR1 is SGHAT and CDR2 is FQNNGV. CDR3 sequence reads: CASSARERKRSYEQYF. In nucleotides, the CDR3 is TGTGCCAGCAGCGCCCGGGAGCGGAAGAGATCCTACGAGCAGTACTTC. The full variable domain, with the rest looked up from reference TRBV11-2 and TRBJ2-7, is EAGVAQSPRYKIIEKRQSVAFWCNPISGHATLYWYQQILGQGPKLLIQFQNNGVVDDSQLPKDRFSAERLKGVDSTLKIQPAKLEDSAVYLCASSARERKRSYEQYFGPGTRLTVT.

The table lists this clonotype with many counts. The V and J genes are TRBV29-1 and TRBJ2-2; 10 bases fit TRBD2. The J segment lost 3 bases and the V segment lost 0 bases, leaving 7 bases of the junction unmatched. The CDR3 length is 17 residues. Germline loops: CDR1 SQVTM, CDR2 ANQGSEA. The CDR3 sequence is CSVEDRTSGTHTGELFF. The CDR3 nucleotides read TGCAGCGTTGAAGATCGTACTAGCGGGACTCACACCGGGGAGCTGTTTTTT.

The chain has TRBV7-6 and TRBJ2-2, with D possibly TRBD2 on 6 matching bases. CDR1 SGHVS and CDR2 FNYEAQ come from the germline V gene. This CDR3 region has 16 residues. The ends were cut back, 0 bases at V and 5 bases at J, with 13 bases in the middle. CDR3 sequence: CASSLAIGGETGELFF. CDR3 DNA: TGTGCCAGCAGCTTAGCTATCGGCGGGGAAACCGGGGAGCTGTTTTTT.

The chain uses TRBV5-5 and TRBJ1-2, with D hard to call. V was pared by 1 base and J by 1 base, with 11 bases between. The germline V gene has CDR1 SGHKS and CDR2 YYEKEE (reference sequence). The CDR3 contains 15 residues. CDR3 loop: CASSLYLTDNYGYTF. The CDR3 nucleotides are TGTGCCAGCAGCTTGTACCTGACGGATAACTATGGCTACACCTTC.

The chain joins TRBV29-1 to TRBJ2-1; tentative D call: TRBD1 (6 bases). The CDR3 is made up of 13 amino acids. CDR1 SQVTM and CDR2 ANQGSEA come from the germline V gene. The CDR3 DNA follows: TGCAGTACTCTCCCCGCCCGAGGGGGTGAGCAGTTCTTC. Translation gives CSTLPARGGEQFF.

This rearrangement joins TRBV10-3 to TRBJ1-6; 8 bases line up with TRBD1. CDR3 length: 14 residues. Losses at the gene ends were 2 bases for V and 10 bases for J; bases not matched to a gene: 4. Germline CDR1 is ENHRY and CDR2 is SYGVKD. The CDR3 sequence: CAISEGQGQSPLHF. The CDR3 DNA is TGTGCCATCAGTGAGGGACAGGGTCAATCACCCCTCCACTTT.

The J gene is TRBJ1-3, the V gene TRBV10-3; 7 nucleotides align to TRBD1. Per the germline V gene, CDR1 is ENHRY and CDR2 is SYGVKD. This CDR3 comprises 15 residues. V shed 6 bases, J shed 4 bases, and the junction held 9 bases outside the gene matches. Here the CDR3 reads CAISPQGSTGNTIYF. Here the CDR3 DNA reads TGTGCCATCAGCCCACAGGGGAGTACCGGAAACACCATATATTTT.

This clonotype was recorded only once. The rearrangement uses TRBV24-1 and TRBJ1-2; the D gene is possibly TRBD1 (5 bases). This CDR3 is built from 14 residues. The V gene's germline CDR1 is KGHDR and CDR2 SFDVKD. V lost 4 bases to trimming and J lost 6 bases, with 14 bases between them. The DNA for the CDR3 is TGTGCCACCAGTGACCGACAGCGTTGGGATGGCTACACCTTC. Encoded protein: CATSDRQRWDGYTF.

This clonotype has a count of ten or more. V is TRBV20-1 and J is TRBJ1-5, with D possibly matching TRBD1 (6 bases). Trimming stripped 4 bases from V and 8 bases from J, with 18 bases between. CDR3 length: 14 residues. Germline V CDR1 and CDR2: DFQATT, SNEGSKA (reference sequence). The CDR3 DNA follows: TGCAGTGCTATAGGGGGGGGGCTCAAGAAGCCCCAGCATTTT. Translating gives CSAIGGGLKKPQHF.

This clonotype was picked up many times. V gene TRBV20-1 combines with J gene TRBJ2-1; TRBD2 is a possible D gene (6 bases). The CDR3 extends over 17 amino acids. Germline lookup yields CDR1 DFQATT and CDR2 SNEGSKA (reference sequence). V was trimmed by 0 bases and J by 4 bases, leaving 19 bases between them. The CDR3 here is CSARDLLAGRPYNEQFF. For the CDR3, the DNA is TGCAGTGCTAGAGATCTTTTAGCAGGGAGGCCTTACAATGAGCAGTTCTTC.

The gene calls are TRBV7-2 and TRBJ2-7, with D unclear. V was cut by 1 base and J by 12 bases, with 19 bases left in between. Germline V CDR1 and CDR2: SGHTA, FQGNSA. The CDR3 covers 14 residues. CDR3 sequence: CASSLVGGISEPYF. The CDR3 nucleotides are TGTGCCAGCAGCTTAGTCGGCGGTATTTCAGAACCGTACTTC.

This clonotype was observed once. V and J are TRBV20-1 and TRBJ2-3, with D possibly being TRBD2 (5 bases). CDR3 size: 11 residues. Germline CDR1 DFQATT, CDR2 SNEGSKA (reference sequence). V dropped 2 bases and J dropped 11 bases, with 11 bases sitting between them. Here the CDR3 reads CSARSLGGQYF. In nucleotides, the CDR3 is TGCAGTGCTAGATCCTTAGGAGGGCAGTATTTT.

The chain uses TRBV12-3 or TRBV12-4 and TRBJ2-6; D may be TRBD1 (6 bases). V was trimmed by 2 bases and J by 1 base, leaving 15 bases between them. The CDR3 runs to 18 residues. CDR3 sequence reads: CASSLNRVWMSGANVLTF. The CDR3 nucleotides read TGTGCCAGCAGTTTAAACAGGGTATGGATGTCTGGGGCCAACGTCCTGACTTTC.

The table lists this clonotype with a few counts. The chain joins TRBV6-2 or TRBV6-3 to TRBJ2-7; TRBD2 aligns across 10 bases. The CDR3 runs 16 residues. From germline, CDR1 is MNHEY and CDR2 SVGEGT. With 7 bases clipped from V and 3 bases from J, the junction kept 12 bases outside the gene matches. CDR3 amino acids: CASKEREGQRVYEQYF. The CDR3, as DNA: TGTGCCAGCAAAGAGCGGGAGGGCCAACGGGTCTACGAGCAGTACTTC.

The rearrangement links TRBV29-1 to TRBJ2-1; D not certain. Deletions cut 6 bases from V and 2 bases from J, with 17 bases between. The length of the CDR3 is 15 residues. CDR1 SQVTM and CDR2 ANQGSEA come from the germline V gene. CDR3 amino acids: CSVSSSVPPYNEQFF. CDR3 nucleotide sequence: TGCAGCGTATCTTCGAGCGTTCCCCCCTACAATGAGCAGTTCTTC.

The V and J genes are TRBV24-1 and TRBJ2-3, with 10 bases aligning to TRBD1. CDR3 size: 17 residues. Germline V gene data show CDR1 as KGHDR and CDR2 as SFDVKD. V was clipped by 4 bases and J by 1 base; unmatched bases: 7. Written as DNA, the CDR3 is TGTGCCACCAGTGACCCGCCGGGACAGGGGCGCACAGATACGCAGTATTTT. It translates to CATSDPPGQGRTDTQYF.

V and J are TRBV28 and TRBJ2-5; either TRBD1 or TRBD2 may fit D (5 bases each). The germline V and J ends were trimmed by 6 bases and 4 bases, with 6 bases remaining between them. CDR1 and CDR2 (germline): MDHEN, SYDVKM. This CDR3 is built from 11 residues. The CDR3 coding sequence is TGTGCCAGCAGAGGGACAGAGACCCAGTACTTC. Amino acid sequence: CASRGTETQYF.

This chain connects TRBV10-3 to TRBJ2-1; maybe TRBD1 (5 bases). CDR1 is ENHRY, CDR2 SYGVKD, per germline. The length of the CDR3 is 16 residues. Deletions cut 3 bases from V and 4 bases from J, with 16 bases between. CDR3 region: CAISDAKGKVYNEQFF. The CDR3 DNA reads as TGTGCCATCAGTGATGCAAAGGGGAAGGTATACAATGAGCAGTTCTTC.

The chain carries TRBV6-2 or TRBV6-3 and TRBJ2-1; tentative D call: TRBD2 (5 bases). CDR3 length: 15 residues. The germline V and J ends were trimmed by 0 bases and 3 bases, with 9 bases remaining between them. Germline loops: CDR1 MNHEY, CDR2 SVGEGT. Here the CDR3 reads CASSYSGLGYNEQFF. The CDR3 DNA sequence: TGTGCCAGCAGTTACTCAGGACTCGGCTACAATGAGCAGTTCTTC.

The rearrangement links TRBV4-1 to TRBJ2-3; 7 nucleotides agree with TRBD2. The CDR3 contains 16 residues. After removal of 1 base from V and 4 bases from J, the junction contained 8 bases not matched to a gene. Germline-derived CDR1 and CDR2 are MGHRA and YSYEKL. The CDR3 spells CASSQGQGGFADTQYF. DNA of the CDR3: TGCGCCAGCAGCCAAGGTCAGGGAGGGTTTGCAGATACGCAGTATTTT.

This clonotype appeared a few times. The CDR3 DNA follows: TGTGCCAGCAGTAAAATCTCGTTCAGGGGCCCCAACTACGAGCAGTACTTC. Its translation: CASSKISFRGPNYEQYF. The V gene is TRBV27, the J gene TRBJ2-7; D is perhaps TRBD1 (6 bases). The CDR3 totals 17 residues. CDR1 and CDR2 (germline): MNHEY, SMNVEV (reference sequence). V gave up 5 bases and J gave up 3 bases, with 23 bases separating them.